These 28 T cell receptor beta chains were all obtained from the same sample, sequenced in a study of neurological immune-mediated disorders. TCRdb re-called the 5' RACE reads through MiXCR, storing one row per CDR3 protein. The sample holds around 53,000 distinct CDR3 sequences; approximately 4.4% are singletons and the top ten take 2.9%. Material: PBMCs. All receptors derive from a man aged 50 to 60 with multiple sclerosis.

This clonotype has at least ten counts. This chain connects TRBV20-1 to TRBJ2-1; the D is unclear. The CDR3 runs to 11 residues. The V gene's germline CDR1 is DFQATT and CDR2 SNEGSKA (reference sequence). V shed 2 bases and J shed 6 bases, with 5 bases lying between them. CDR3 residues: CSARQTNEQFF. Here the CDR3 DNA reads TGCAGTGCTAGACAGACCAATGAGCAGTTCTTC.

This clonotype was observed many times. The chain is built from TRBV20-1 and TRBJ2-3; TRBD2 aligns across 11 bases. Germline CDR1 and CDR2: DFQATT and SNEGSKA (reference sequence). The CDR3 has 19 residues. Losses at the gene ends were 1 base for V and 1 base for J; bases not matched to a gene: 13. The CDR3, as DNA: TGCAGTGCTAGAGCAAGAGGGCTAGCGGGAGGTACGGGCACAGATACGCAGTATTTT. Its translation is CSARARGLAGGTGTDTQYF.

There are a few counts of this clonotype. The V call is TRBV3-1, the J call TRBJ2-1, with D perhaps matching TRBD1 or TRBD2 (5 bases each). CDR1 is LGHDT and CDR2 is YNNKEL in the germline V gene (reference sequence). V was clipped by 1 base and J by 5 bases, with 15 bases between them. The CDR3 is 16 residues long. As DNA, the CDR3 is TGTGCCAGCAGCCAAGTTGGGGGAGTAGAAAACAATGAGCAGTTCTTC. This sequence encodes CASSQVGGVENNEQFF.

This clonotype has a count of ten or more. The junction and the germline gene differ at one end; a read error may be behind it. The V call is TRBV6-5, the J call TRBJ1-5; 9 nucleotides align to TRBD1. Germline CDR1 reads MNHEY; CDR2 reads SVGAGI. The CDR3 has 14 amino acids. Here the CDR3 reads CASRRGQGNQPQNF. The CDR3 DNA follows: TGTGCCAGCAGACGAGGACAGGGGAATCAGCCCCAGAATTTT.

This clonotype was counted at least ten times. The gene calls are TRBV7-3 and TRBJ2-1, with TRBD2 as a possible D gene (6 bases). The germline gives CDR1 SGHTA, CDR2 FQGTGA. The CDR3 is 14 residues long. V lost 2 bases and J lost 4, with 9 bases in between. CDR3 coding DNA: TGTGCCAGCAGCTTAGGTGGGGGGTACAATGAGCAGTTCTTC. Amino acids: CASSLGGGYNEQFF.

This clonotype was seen at least ten times. V usage is TRBV15 and J usage is TRBJ1-1, with 9 bases matching TRBD1. The CDR3 has 14 residues. The V and J ends lost 4 bases and 11 bases, in that order; junction bases with no gene match: 11. Germline CDR1 and CDR2: LNHNV and YYDKDF (reference sequence). DNA of the CDR3: TGTGCCACCAGCACCCGGGACAGGGTAAGAGGGGCTTTCTTT. The encoded protein is CATSTRDRVRGAFF.

This clonotype appeared many times. The chain combines TRBV5-6 with TRBJ2-1; D might be TRBD2 (6 bases). Germline-derived CDR1 and CDR2 are SGHDT and YYEEEE. The CDR3 is 15 amino acids. Trimming stripped 4 bases from V and 4 bases from J, with 15 bases between. The CDR3 sequence is CASSPPREPYNEQFF. CDR3 nucleotide sequence: TGTGCCAGCAGCCCTCCCCGGGAGCCTTACAATGAGCAGTTCTTC.

This clonotype was picked up many times. The chain is built from TRBV12-3 or TRBV12-4 and TRBJ2-7; D unclear. The CDR3 contains 15 residues. V gave up 6 bases and J gave up 3 bases, with 18 bases separating them. This chain's CDR3 is CASSSLPGLSYEQYF. In DNA form, the CDR3 reads TGTGCCAGCAGCTCGTTGCCAGGTCTGAGCTACGAGCAGTACTTC.

The table lists this clonotype with many counts. V usage is TRBV28 and J usage is TRBJ2-7, with D maybe TRBD1 (6 bases). The CDR3 spans 17 residues. Trimming cost V 2 bases and J 3 bases, with 20 bases left between them. The germline CDR1 and CDR2 sequences are MDHEN and SYDVKM. CDR3 amino acids: CASSLRGNREQDYEQYF. DNA for the CDR3: TGTGCCAGCAGTTTAAGGGGGAACCGTGAACAAGACTACGAGCAGTACTTC. Filled out from reference TRBV28 and TRBJ2-7, the complete variable domain reads DVKVTQSSRYLVKRTGEKVFLECVQDMDHENMFWYRQDPGLGLRLIYFSYDVKMKEKGDIPEGYSVSREKKERFSLILESASTNQTSMYLCASSLRGNREQDYEQYFGPGTRLTVT.

The table lists this clonotype with many counts. V gene TRBV5-1 combines with J gene TRBJ2-1, with D perhaps TRBD2 (5 bases). V was trimmed by 3 bases and J by 2 bases, leaving 9 bases between them. The CDR3 consists of 14 residues. CDR1 is SGHRS and CDR2 is YFSETQ in the germline V gene. The CDR3 sequence: CASSWAGTYNEQFF. The CDR3 DNA sequence: TGCGCCAGCAGCTGGGCGGGTACCTACAATGAGCAGTTCTTC.

There are many counts of this clonotype. The genes are TRBV10-3 and TRBJ1-2, with 10 bases that match TRBD1. V shed 6 bases, J shed 8 bases, and the junction held 9 bases outside the gene matches. CDR1 and CDR2 (germline): ENHRY, SYGVKD. This CDR3 region has 14 residues. The CDR3 protein is CAISQTGTGDGYTF. The DNA of the CDR3 is TGTGCCATCAGCCAAACCGGGACAGGGGACGGCTACACCTTC.

There are many counts of this clonotype. V and J are TRBV28 and TRBJ2-1, with 10 positions matching TRBD2. V lost 5 bases and J lost 9; bases outside the gene matches: 10. CDR3 length: 15 residues. The germline V gene has CDR1 MDHEN and CDR2 SYDVKM. The CDR3 coding sequence is TGTGCCAGCAGTCCTAGGGCTAGCGGGGGTGTTGAGCAGTTCTTC. Its translation is CASSPRASGGVEQFF.

Many counts were recorded for this clonotype. One junction end disagrees with the germline gene, perhaps due to a read error. V gene TRBV20-1 combines with J gene TRBJ1-2; tentative D call: TRBD1 (5 bases). Germline loops: CDR1 DFQATT, CDR2 SNEGSKA (reference sequence). This CDR3 has 9 amino acids. The DNA of the CDR3 is TGCAGTGCGGAGACAGATAGTTATTTC. Its protein is CSAETDSYF.

This clonotype was seen at least ten times. The V gene is TRBV11-1, the J gene TRBJ1-1; TRBD1 is a possible D gene (5 bases). Germline V gene lookup returns CDR1 SGHAT and CDR2 FQDESV (reference sequence). The CDR3 contains 17 residues. Trimming took 5 bases from V and 5 from J, leaving 24 bases between them. The CDR3 sequence: CASSPPHLGGGTTEAFF. The CDR3 DNA is TGTGCCAGCAGCCCACCTCATTTGGGGGGGGGTACAACTGAAGCTTTCTTT.

This clonotype was observed at least ten times. The J gene is TRBJ2-1, the V gene TRBV12-3 or TRBV12-4; D not resolved. The V end lost 10 bases, the J end lost 5 bases, and 6 bases lay between the germline ends. The CDR3 has 10 residues. In DNA form, the CDR3 reads TGTGCCACAGCCCACAATGAGCAGTTCTTC. Protein product: CATAHNEQFF.

This clonotype was seen a handful of times. It may be a read error: a sequence one base away is much more abundant. The chain has TRBV5-1 and TRBJ2-3, with 8 positions matching TRBD2. Per germline, CDR1 SGHRS and CDR2 YFSETQ. J lost 3 bases, V lost 3 bases, and 6 bases had no gene match. This CDR3 spans 15 amino acids. CDR3: CASSSGTRATDTQYF. In DNA, the CDR3 is TGCGCCAGCAGCTCCGGGACTAGAGCGACAGATACGCAGTATTTT.

This rearrangement joins TRBV3-1 to TRBJ1-5; D uncertain. V lost 0 bases and J 7 bases, leaving 7 bases between the germline ends. Germline V gives CDR1 LGHDT, CDR2 YNNKEL (reference sequence). The CDR3 has 13 residues. CDR3 in amino acids: CASSQDLFQPQHF. The DNA for the CDR3 is TGTGCCAGCAGCCAAGATCTATTCCAGCCCCAGCATTTT.

There are many counts of this clonotype. The chain joins TRBV3-1 to TRBJ2-7; D remains unclear. The CDR3 is made up of 12 amino acids. Looked up from germline, CDR1 is LGHDT and CDR2 is YNNKEL (reference sequence). The ends were cut back, 1 base at V and 3 bases at J, with 4 bases in the middle. In DNA, the CDR3 is TGTGCCAGCAGCCAAGCGAGCTACGAGCAGTACTTC. Translation: CASSQASYEQYF.

This clonotype was counted ten times or more. This chain joins TRBV7-9 and TRBJ2-1; a weak D match, TRBD1 (5 bases). This CDR3 contains 14 residues. CDR1 and CDR2 from the germline V gene are SEHNR and FQNEAQ (reference sequence). V lost 5 bases to trimming and J lost 2 bases, with 10 bases between them. The CDR3 sequence is CASSLRVTYNEQFF. The CDR3 bases are TGTGCCAGCAGCCTCAGGGTGACCTACAATGAGCAGTTCTTC.

This clonotype appeared many times. The chain employs TRBV5-1 and TRBJ2-1, with D possibly being TRBD1 (5 bases). Germline loops: CDR1 SGHRS, CDR2 YFSETQ. This CDR3 is built from 12 residues. Trimming shortened V by 0 bases and J by 10 bases, and 8 bases separated the two germline ends. The CDR3: CASSLGTIEQFF. The CDR3 DNA is TGCGCCAGCAGCTTGGGGACAATCGAGCAGTTCTTC.

This clonotype was detected many times. This chain's CDR3 is CASSPLKGLSTIYF. The CDR3 DNA is TGTGCCAGCAGCCCCCTAAAAGGGCTGAGCACCATATATTTT. The gene calls are TRBV28 and TRBJ1-3; D gene ambiguous. This CDR3 has 14 amino acids. The V gene lost 6 bases and the J gene lost 9 bases, with 18 bases spanning the gap. Germline V gene data show CDR1 as MDHEN and CDR2 as SYDVKM. The full variable domain, with the rest looked up from reference TRBV28 and TRBJ1-3, is DVKVTQSSRYLVKRTGEKVFLECVQDMDHENMFWYRQDPGLGLRLIYFSYDVKMKEKGDIPEGYSVSREKKERFSLILESASTNQTSMYLCASSPLKGLSTIYFGEGSWLTVV.

This clonotype occurred many times. This chain joins TRBV6-5 and TRBJ1-1, with a tentative D call TRBD1 (5 bases). The germline CDR1 and CDR2 sequences are MNHEY and SVGAGI. Trimming shortened V by 6 bases and J by 2 bases, and 10 bases separated the two germline ends. This CDR3 region has 13 residues. DNA for the CDR3: TGTGCCAGCAGCCTGGGGGGAAACACTGAAGCTTTCTTT. Translation gives CASSLGGNTEAFF.

This clonotype was picked up many times. V and J are TRBV11-2 and TRBJ2-7; D not certain. The V end was cut by 7 bases, the J end by 3 bases, with 7 bases between. The germline CDR1 and CDR2 sequences are SGHAT and FQNNGV. The length of the CDR3 is 11 residues. For the CDR3, the DNA is TGTGCCAGCACGCTGAGCTACGAGCAGTACTTC. Translation: CASTLSYEQYF.

This clonotype has a count of ten or more. The rearrangement links TRBV12-3 or TRBV12-4 to TRBJ2-1; TRBD1 agrees at 8 bases. The CDR3 runs to 15 residues. J gave up 8 bases and V 7 bases, and 13 bases lay outside the gene matches. For the CDR3, the DNA is TGTGCCAGCAACTCAGGGGGCAGAAGAATCGATGAGCAGTTCTTC. Translating it yields CASNSGGRRIDEQFF.

Concerning this clonotype itself: A junction end diverges from the germline sequence, so it may reflect a read error. This chain joins TRBV20-1 and TRBJ1-6, with TRBD1 as a possible D gene (5 bases). This CDR3 region has 13 residues. From germline, CDR1 is DFQATT and CDR2 SNEGSKA (reference sequence). The CDR3 sequence is CSATSWGISPLHF. Written as DNA, the CDR3 is TGCAGTGCTACAAGTTGGGGGATTTCACCCCTACACTTT.

This clonotype was counted ten times or more. The chain uses TRBV7-2 and TRBJ2-7; 9 positions match TRBD1. V lost 5 bases to trimming and J lost 5 bases; unmatched junction nucleotides: 10. The CDR3 loop spans 15 amino acids. Germline V CDR1 and CDR2: SGHTA, FQGNSA. CDR3 in DNA: TGTGCCAGCAGCCTTTCCGGGACAGGGAGCCACGAGCAGTACTTC. Its protein is CASSLSGTGSHEQYF. Together with reference TRBV7-2 and TRBJ2-7, the CDR3 gives the full variable domain: GAGVSQSPSNKVTEKGKDVELRCDPISGHTALYWYRQSLGQGLEFLIYFQGNSAPDKSGLPSDRFSAERTGGSVSTLTIQRTQQEDSAVYLCASSLSGTGSHEQYFGPGTRLTVT.

This chain connects TRBV10-3 to TRBJ2-2; TRBD1 is a possible D gene (6 bases). Trimming cost V 9 bases and J 5 bases, with 7 bases left between them. CDR1 and CDR2 (germline): ENHRY, SYGVKD. The CDR3 loop spans 11 amino acids. The CDR3 here is CAIGGTGELFF. The CDR3 DNA sequence: TGTGCCATAGGGGGAACCGGGGAGCTGTTTTTT.

This clonotype was seen many times. This rearrangement joins TRBV5-5 to TRBJ2-2, with D possibly being TRBD1 (6 bases). The CDR3 is made up of 16 amino acids. Germline lookup yields CDR1 SGHKS and CDR2 YYEKEE (reference sequence). V lost 1 base to trimming and J lost 2 bases, with 12 bases between them. This chain's CDR3 is CASSLMVGANTGELFF. The CDR3 DNA reads TGTGCCAGCAGCTTGATGGTGGGGGCTAACACCGGGGAGCTGTTTTTT.